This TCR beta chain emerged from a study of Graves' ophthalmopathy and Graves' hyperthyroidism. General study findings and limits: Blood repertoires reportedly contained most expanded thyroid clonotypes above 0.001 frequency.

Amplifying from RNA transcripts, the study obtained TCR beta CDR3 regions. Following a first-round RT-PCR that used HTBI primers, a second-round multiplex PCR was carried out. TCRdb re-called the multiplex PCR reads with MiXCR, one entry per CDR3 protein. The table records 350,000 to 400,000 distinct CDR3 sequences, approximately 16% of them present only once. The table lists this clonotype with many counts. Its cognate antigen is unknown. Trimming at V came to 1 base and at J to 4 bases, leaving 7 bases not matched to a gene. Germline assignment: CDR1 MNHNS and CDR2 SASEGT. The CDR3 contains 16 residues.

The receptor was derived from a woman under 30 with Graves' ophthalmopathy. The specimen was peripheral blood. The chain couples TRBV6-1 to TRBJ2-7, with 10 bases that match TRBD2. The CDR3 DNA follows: TGTGCCAGCAGTGAAGGGGTAGCGGGAGGCCTTTACGAGCAGTACTTC. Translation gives CASSEGVAGGLYEQYF.